What follows is one T cell receptor beta chain and its context. The sample is drawn from a study of T-cell reconstitution after alpha-beta-depleted transplantation in children. The TCRbeta library incorporated unique molecular identifiers. From the PCR reads, TCRdb called clonotypes with MiXCR, one entry per CDR3 protein. The table has around 400,000 distinct CDR3 sequences, under 13% seen once. The CDR3 has 12 amino acids. The germline V gene has CDR1 GTSNPN and CDR2 SVGIG (reference sequence). The V gene lost 0 bases and the J gene lost 6 bases, with 7 bases spanning the gap. The receptor was derived from a human donor who donated a stem cell graft to a child with acute myeloid leukemia. The chain has TRBV30 and TRBJ2-3; D remains ambiguous. This material consisted of PBMCs from the stem cell graft donor, taken from the stem cell graft. CDR3 region: CAWSVASDTQYF. CDR3 DNA sequence: TGTGCCTGGAGTGTGGCTTCGGATACGCAGTATTTT.